Each of the 25 T cell receptor beta chains below was sequenced from the same sample in a study of shared clonotypes between healthy human individuals. Clones were read by immunoSEQ multiplex PCR, and TCRdb kept only the in-frame ones, dropping some. The table shows about 1.1 million clones, with roughly 77% occurring only once. Sequences were obtained from memory CD4+ T cells from PBMCs. As to subset: CD45RA-negative fraction. The receptor source for this set is a man between 18 and 35 years old in good health. Some clones in this sample may be carry-over from other donors' samples.

V and J are TRBV28 and TRBJ1-2; 8 bases align to TRBD1. CDR3 length equals 17 residues. Germline assignment: CDR1 MDHEN and CDR2 SYDVKM. Trimming at V came to 8 bases and at J to 0 bases, leaving 14 bases not matched to a gene. The chain's CDR3 is CASFKDRGGTTNYGYTF. The CDR3 bases are TGTGCCAGCTTCAAAGACAGGGGAGGGACTACTAACTATGGCTACACCTTC.

The chain employs TRBV6-6 and TRBJ2-2; weak D call: TRBD2 (5 bases). CDR3 length: 16 residues. CDR1 MNHNY and CDR2 SVGAGI come from the germline V gene (reference sequence). Trimming stripped 6 bases from V and 4 bases from J, with 18 bases between. This CDR3 is CASSPRGKSGTGELFF. The CDR3 DNA follows: TGTGCCAGCAGCCCCCGGGGAAAATCGGGCACCGGGGAGCTGTTTTTT.

The gene calls are TRBV4-1 and TRBJ2-5; D unclear. V lost 0 bases to trimming and J lost 5 bases, with 13 bases between them. The V gene's germline CDR1 is MGHRA and CDR2 YSYEKL. CDR3 length: 15 residues. This CDR3 reads CASSQDWIAGETQYF. CDR3 sequence (DNA): TGCGCCAGCAGCCAAGATTGGATTGCCGGGGAGACCCAGTACTTC.

The chain couples TRBV11-2 to TRBJ2-1, with 13 bases that match TRBD2. Germline assignment: CDR1 SGHAT and CDR2 FQNNGV. V was pared by 1 base and J by 7 bases, with 10 bases of the junction left unmatched. The CDR3 contains 18 residues. CDR3 region: CASSLVTSGRVRVNEQFF. In DNA, the CDR3 is TGTGCCAGCAGCTTAGTAACTAGCGGGAGGGTCAGAGTGAATGAGCAGTTCTTC.

The chain couples TRBV4-1 to TRBJ2-5; possibly TRBD2 for D (6 bases). The CDR3 length is 17 residues. Trimming shortened V by 3 bases and J by 2 bases, and 19 bases separated the two germline ends. CDR1 and CDR2 (germline): MGHRA, YSYEKL. The CDR3 DNA reads as TGCGCCAGCAGCCACCGGTTCCCTAGCGAGATACAAGAGACCCAGTACTTC. It yields the protein CASSHRFPSEIQETQYF.

This clone was seen only once. The chain couples TRBV5-4 to TRBJ1-2; TRBD1 might be the D (6 bases). The germline gives CDR1 SGHNT, CDR2 YYREEE (reference sequence). V dropped 0 bases and J dropped 2 bases, with 11 bases sitting between them. This CDR3 comprises 15 residues. The CDR3 sequence: CASSLAGALNYGYTF. Here the CDR3 DNA reads TGTGCCAGCAGCTTGGCAGGGGCGCTGAACTATGGCTACACCTTC.

This sequence joins TRBV28 and TRBJ1-1; 7 bases match TRBD1. In germline, CDR1 is MDHEN, CDR2 SYDVKM. The J segment lost 5 bases and the V segment lost 3 bases, leaving 6 bases of the junction unmatched. This CDR3 is 14 amino acids long. CDR3 sequence (DNA): TGTGCCAGCAGTTTCCACAGGGGTCGGACTGAAGCTTTCTTT. Translated, it gives CASSFHRGRTEAFF.

The chain is built from TRBV5-4 and TRBJ1-3; D remains unclear. The V gene lost 4 bases and the J gene lost 0 bases, with 14 bases spanning the gap. The CDR3 has 16 amino acids. Germline lookup yields CDR1 SGHNT and CDR2 YYREEE (reference sequence). The DNA for the CDR3 is TGTGCCAGCAGCGACCAGCCAAGAATCTCTGGAAACACCATATATTTT. This sequence encodes CASSDQPRISGNTIYF. The entire variable domain, with the rest obtained from reference TRBV5-4 and TRBJ1-3, is as follows: ETGVTQSPTHLIKTRGQQVTLRCSSQSGHNTVSWYQQALGQGPQFIFQYYREEENGRGNFPPRFSGLQFPNYSSELNVNALELDDSALYLCASSDQPRISGNTIYFGEGSWLTVV.

CDR3 bases: TGTGCCAGCAGCCAGGACAGGGGCACAGATACGCAGTATTTT. It translates to CASSQDRGTDTQYF. The rearrangement links TRBV5-4 to TRBJ2-3, with 8 bases lining up with TRBD1. CDR1 and CDR2 from the germline V gene are SGHNT and YYREEE (reference sequence). The CDR3 is 14 residues long. V lost 4 bases, J lost 1 base, and 2 bases stayed unmatched.

The genes are TRBV10-3 and TRBJ2-5, with D uncertain. Trimming took 6 bases from V and 0 from J, leaving 11 bases between them. CDR3 length equals 14 residues. The germline gives CDR1 ENHRY, CDR2 SYGVKD. The chain's CDR3 is CAISPMGYQETQYF. In DNA, the CDR3 is TGTGCCATCAGCCCCATGGGGTACCAAGAGACCCAGTACTTC.

The chain couples TRBV2 to TRBJ1-5; D call uncertain. Germline V gene lookup returns CDR1 SNHLY and CDR2 FYNNEI. V gave up 8 bases and J gave up 1 base, with 9 bases separating them. The CDR3 has 13 amino acids. Here the CDR3 DNA reads TGTGCCAGCCGGGTAGGGAGCAATCAGCCCCAGCATTTT. This encodes CASRVGSNQPQHF.

The chain has TRBV5-4 and TRBJ2-7; the match to TRBD2 covers 12 bases. The CDR3 is made up of 16 amino acids. Germline V lookup: CDR1 SGHNT, CDR2 YYREEE (reference sequence). The ends lost 4 bases at V and 0 bases at J; junction bases unmatched: 5. CDR3 sequence reads: CASSLPSGRGSYEQYF. The CDR3 DNA is TGTGCCAGCAGCCTACCTAGCGGGAGGGGCTCCTACGAGCAGTACTTC.

The chain couples TRBV9 to TRBJ2-7; D not resolved. Trimming shortened V by 0 bases and J by 0 bases, and 7 bases separated the two germline ends. CDR1 and CDR2 from the germline V gene are SGDLS and YYNGEE. This CDR3 has 14 amino acids. In DNA, the CDR3 is TGTGCCAGCAGCGTAGGTACCTACTCCTACGAGCAGTACTTC. Its protein product is CASSVGTYSYEQYF.

The V and J genes are TRBV18 and TRBJ1-6; TRBD1 agrees at 7 bases. Germline V gene sequence: CDR1 KGHSH, CDR2 LQKENI. V lost 3 bases to trimming and J lost 13 bases; unmatched junction nucleotides: 6. The CDR3 totals 13 residues. The CDR3 DNA reads TGTGCCAGCTCACCCCAGGGGGTCGGCCCCCTCCACTTT. It yields the protein CASSPQGVGPLHF.

This clone was seen a handful of times. The gene calls are TRBV6-5 and TRBJ2-1; 11 bases match TRBD2. CDR3 length: 16 amino acids. CDR1 MNHEY and CDR2 SVGAGI come from the germline V gene. V shed 4 bases and J 5 bases; nucleotides not matched to a gene: 7. The CDR3 DNA reads TGTGCCAGCAGTTCCCCCGGGACTAGCGGCAACAATGAGCAGTTCTTC. Residues: CASSSPGTSGNNEQFF.

This chain uses TRBV10-3 with TRBJ1-2; D gene ambiguous. The CDR3 is 14 residues long. Trimming removed 0 bases at V and 4 bases at J, with 9 bases between. Germline loops: CDR1 ENHRY, CDR2 SYGVKD. The CDR3 protein is CAISESGRPYGYTF. The DNA of the CDR3 is TGTGCCATCAGTGAGTCTGGCAGGCCCTATGGCTACACCTTC.

The chain joins TRBV5-6 to TRBJ2-7; TRBD1 agrees at 7 bases. Germline CDR1 is SGHDT and CDR2 is YYEEEE. The CDR3 runs 14 residues. V shed 4 bases, J shed 4 bases, and the junction held 8 bases outside the gene matches. The CDR3 here is CASSKNRGRYEQYF. CDR3 coding DNA: TGTGCCAGCAGCAAAAACAGGGGTCGGTACGAGCAGTACTTC.

Comments on this clone: An end of the junction differs from the germline gene, which may be a read error. The chain couples TRBV7-9 to TRBJ2-5; 10 bases align to TRBD2. From germline, CDR1 is SEHNR and CDR2 FQNEAQ (reference sequence). This CDR3 is built from 14 residues. CDR3 amino acids: CASSLAGALETQYF. The DNA for the CDR3 is TGTGCCAGCAGCCTAGCGGGGGCCCTAGAGACCCAGTACTTC.

A single count supports this clone. V is TRBV7-2 and J is TRBJ2-5; 9 bases map to TRBD1. V lost 5 bases to trimming and J lost 3 bases; unmatched junction nucleotides: 7. The CDR3 totals 15 residues. Germline V lookup: CDR1 SGHTA, CDR2 FQGNSA. CDR3 in amino acids: CASSPGQGPEETQYF. The CDR3 DNA reads TGTGCCAGCAGCCCGGGACAGGGACCCGAAGAGACCCAGTACTTC. The variable domain in full, with the rest retrieved from reference TRBV7-2 and TRBJ2-5, is GAGVSQSPSNKVTEKGKDVELRCDPISGHTALYWYRQSLGQGLEFLIYFQGNSAPDKSGLPSDRFSAERTGGSVSTLTIQRTQQEDSAVYLCASSPGQGPEETQYFGPGTRLLVL.

The chain is built from TRBV7-7 and TRBJ2-5, with D maybe TRBD2 (5 bases). The CDR3 has 15 amino acids. CDR1 and CDR2 from the germline V gene are SSHAT and FNYEAQ (reference sequence). Trimming cost V 5 bases and J 4 bases, with 17 bases left between them. The CDR3: CASSQGFGVRETQYF. As DNA, the CDR3 is TGTGCCAGCAGCCAAGGGTTCGGGGTTCGAGAGACCCAGTACTTC. Full variable domain (remainder filled in from reference TRBV7-7 and TRBJ2-5): GAGVSQSPRYKVTKRGQDVTLRCDPISSHATLYWYQQALGQGPEFLTYFNYEAQPDKSGLPSDRFSAERPEGSISTLTIQRTEQRDSAMYRCASSQGFGVRETQYFGPGTRLLVL.

The V call is TRBV6-6, the J call TRBJ1-2, with TRBD1 as a possible D gene (5 bases). The CDR3 runs 13 residues. The ends were cut back, 5 bases at V and 4 bases at J, with 11 bases in the middle. Per germline, CDR1 MNHNY and CDR2 SVGAGI (reference sequence). In DNA, the CDR3 is TGTGCCAGCAGTCCCCAGGGAGTCTATGGCTACACCTTC. Its translation is CASSPQGVYGYTF.

This clone has only a few counts. Within the sample, other DNA sequences also encode this same CDR3. J is TRBJ2-5 and V is TRBV5-1; D gene uncertain. CDR1 is SGHRS and CDR2 is YFSETQ in the germline V gene. The ends were cut back, 4 bases at V and 4 bases at J, with 8 bases in the middle. The CDR3 sequence is 12 residues long. Here the CDR3 reads CASSPERETQYF. CDR3 bases: TGCGCCAGCAGCCCGGAGAGAGAGACCCAGTACTTC.

Details on this clone: Other DNA sequences within the sample encode an identical CDR3. The chain recombines TRBV28 with TRBJ2-7; 9 bases fit TRBD2. Germline CDR1 reads MDHEN; CDR2 reads SYDVKM. The junction had 2 bases not matched to a gene; V was cut back by 1 base and J by 1 base. The CDR3 totals 15 residues. The CDR3 nucleotides read TGTGCCAGCAGTTTATCCACTAGCGGGTCCTACGAGCAGTACTTC. The encoded protein is CASSLSTSGSYEQYF.

This clone was counted once. This chain connects TRBV7-9 to TRBJ2-7; D uncertain. V gave up 3 bases and J gave up 3 bases, with 12 bases separating them. CDR1 is SEHNR, CDR2 FQNEAQ, per germline (reference sequence). The CDR3 sequence is 14 residues long. The CDR3 nucleotides are TGTGCCAGCAGCTTCGGCCGGACGGTCTACGAGCAGTACTTC. This encodes CASSFGRTVYEQYF. The whole variable domain, remainder taken from reference TRBV7-9 and TRBJ2-7, is DTGVSQNPRHKITKRGQNVTFRCDPISEHNRLYWYRQTLGQGPEFLTYFQNEAQLEKSRLLSDRFSAERPKGSFSTLEIQRTEQGDSAMYLCASSFGRTVYEQYFGPGTRLTVT.

This chain joins TRBV11-2 and TRBJ2-1; D is undetermined. V shed 5 bases and J shed 4 bases, with 15 bases lying between them. The CDR3 is made up of 15 amino acids. Germline CDR1 reads SGHAT; CDR2 reads FQNNGV. Here the CDR3 DNA reads TGTGCCAGCAGCCAGCCTTTCTCTTTTTACAATGAGCAGTTCTTC. Its protein product is CASSQPFSFYNEQFF. Filled out from reference TRBV11-2 and TRBJ2-1, the complete variable domain reads EAGVAQSPRYKIIEKRQSVAFWCNPISGHATLYWYQQILGQGPKLLIQFQNNGVVDDSQLPKDRFSAERLKGVDSTLKIQPAKLEDSAVYLCASSQPFSFYNEQFFGPGTRLTVL.